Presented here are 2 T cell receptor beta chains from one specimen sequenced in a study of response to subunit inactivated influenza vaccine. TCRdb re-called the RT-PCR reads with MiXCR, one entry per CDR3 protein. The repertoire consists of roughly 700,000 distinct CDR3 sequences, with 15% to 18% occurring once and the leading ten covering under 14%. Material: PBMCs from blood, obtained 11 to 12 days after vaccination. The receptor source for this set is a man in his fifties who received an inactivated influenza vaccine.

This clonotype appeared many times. The chain's CDR3 is CAISEPLAQETQYF. CDR3 in DNA: TGTGCCATCAGTGAGCCACTAGCGCAAGAGACCCAGTACTTC. The chain has TRBV10-3 and TRBJ2-5; 7 nucleotides line up with TRBD2. With V trimmed by 2 bases and J by 2 bases, 2 bases remained unmatched. Germline lookup yields CDR1 ENHRY and CDR2 SYGVKD. CDR3 length equals 14 residues.

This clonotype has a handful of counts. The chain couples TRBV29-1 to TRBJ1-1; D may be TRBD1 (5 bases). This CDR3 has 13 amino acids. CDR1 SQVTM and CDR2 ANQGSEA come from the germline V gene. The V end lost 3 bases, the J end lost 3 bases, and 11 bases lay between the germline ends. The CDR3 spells CSVEPWGDTEAFF. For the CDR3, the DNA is TGCAGCGTTGAGCCCTGGGGGGACACTGAAGCTTTCTTT.